This T cell receptor (beta chain) was captured by sequencing in a study of T cell clones after liver transplantation. Across the whole study: Immunosuppression withdrawal was tried within 2 years after liver transplantation in this trial. Standard immunosuppression, with no induction, continued until 12-24 months after transplant.

General observations from the study: Graft donor-reactive T cells possibly entered the graft instead of undergoing deletion.

To note about this clone: Antigen specificity is unknown.

The method was immunoSEQ multiplex PCR; TCRdb's version includes in-frame clones alone and lacks a portion of them. This sample has 55,000 to 75,000 clones, with 70% to 80% found just once. Germline-derived CDR1 and CDR2 are KGHSH and LQKENI. The CDR3 contains 18 residues. Trimming at V came to 1 base and at J to 1 base, leaving 6 bases not matched to a gene. This clonotype was obtained from a human patient who received a liver transplant. Some T cells may trace back to the graft donor. This chain uses TRBV18 with TRBJ2-6; TRBD1 matches 8 bases. The material sequenced was CD4+ T cells from blood, taken at the approximately 16-month timepoint. In DNA form, the CDR3 reads TGTGCCAGCTCACCACTAGACAGGGGACGATCTGGGGCCAACGTCCTGACTTTC. Amino acids: CASSPLDRGRSGANVLTF.